This T cell receptor (beta chain) was identified during a study of cytomegalovirus exposure and HLA in healthy donors. Findings and limits, study-wide: Fewer N-insertions than the approximately 610-donor mean were reportedly shown by an Asian-associated ancestry cluster in a later analysis. Associated with cytomegalovirus, according to the listing, were 150 to 200 TCR beta chains. Links to common viral pathogens appeared, in a later analysis, for several of the most significant clusters.

Germline V lookup: CDR1 SGHDN, CDR2 FVKESK. Trimming left V 4 bases short and J 5 bases short, with 20 bases between. The CDR3 has 17 residues. Primers included in the PCR were 60 Vbeta and 13 Jbeta primers. The protocol was immunoSEQ multiplex PCR, while the TCRdb copy is restricted to in-frame clones and leaves out a portion. The table has about 190,000 clones, around 90% seen once. In regard to this clone: Its cognate antigen is unknown.

Sequenced material: PBMCs. This receptor was taken from a woman under 30 in good health and CMV-seronegative. The chain couples TRBV14 to TRBJ2-2; D is unclear. The CDR3 region is CASSLGPPHSPTGELFF. The CDR3 nucleotides are TGTGCCAGCAGCCTTGGCCCCCCACATTCGCCGACCGGGGAGCTGTTTTTT.